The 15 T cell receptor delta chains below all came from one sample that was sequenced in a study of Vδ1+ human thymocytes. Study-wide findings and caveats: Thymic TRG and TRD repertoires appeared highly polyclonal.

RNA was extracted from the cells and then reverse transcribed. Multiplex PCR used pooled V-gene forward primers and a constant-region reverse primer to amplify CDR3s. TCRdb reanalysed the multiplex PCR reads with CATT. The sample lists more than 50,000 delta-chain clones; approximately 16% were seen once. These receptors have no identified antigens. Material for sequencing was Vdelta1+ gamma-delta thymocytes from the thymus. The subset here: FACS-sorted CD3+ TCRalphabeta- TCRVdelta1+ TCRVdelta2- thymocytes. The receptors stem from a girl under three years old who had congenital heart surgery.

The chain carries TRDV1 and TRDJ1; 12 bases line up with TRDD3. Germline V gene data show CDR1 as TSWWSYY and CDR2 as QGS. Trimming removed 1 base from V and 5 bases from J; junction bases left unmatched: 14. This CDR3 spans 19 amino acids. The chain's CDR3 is CALGEREKAGGYGGDKLIF. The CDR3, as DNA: TGTGCTCTTGGGGAACGGGAGAAGGCTGGGGGATACGGGGGGGATAAACTCATCTTT.

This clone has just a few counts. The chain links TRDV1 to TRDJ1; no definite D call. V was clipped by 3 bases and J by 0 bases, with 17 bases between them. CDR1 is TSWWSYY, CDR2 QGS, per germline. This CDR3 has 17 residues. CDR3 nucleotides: TGTGCTCTTGGGGACGGTAGACCCCGTCTATACACCGATAAACTCATCTTT. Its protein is CALGDGRPRLYTDKLIF.

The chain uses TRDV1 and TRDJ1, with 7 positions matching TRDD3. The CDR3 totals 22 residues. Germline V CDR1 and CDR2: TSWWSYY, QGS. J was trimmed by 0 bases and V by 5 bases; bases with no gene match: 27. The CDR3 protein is CALGPTRLYPLAGGSYTDKLIF. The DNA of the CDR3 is TGTGCTCTTGGGCCAACCCGCCTTTATCCGCTTGCTGGGGGTTCGTACACCGATAAACTCATCTTT.

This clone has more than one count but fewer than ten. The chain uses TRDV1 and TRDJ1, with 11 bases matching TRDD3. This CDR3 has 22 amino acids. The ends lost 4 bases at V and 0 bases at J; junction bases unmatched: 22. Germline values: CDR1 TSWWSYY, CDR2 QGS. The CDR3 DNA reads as TGTGCTCTTGGGGGGAGTAAGAGCTCCTTGCTGGGGGATACCCCCTACACCGATAAACTCATCTTT. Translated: CALGGSKSSLLGDTPYTDKLIF.

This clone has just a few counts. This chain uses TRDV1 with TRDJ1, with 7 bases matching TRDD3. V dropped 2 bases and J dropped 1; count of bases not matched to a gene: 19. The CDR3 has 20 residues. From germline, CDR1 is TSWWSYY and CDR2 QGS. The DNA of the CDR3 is TGTGCTCTTGGGGAAGGTGCGGCAAGCTGGGGGCCCCGCCCCACCGATAAACTCATCTTT. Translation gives CALGEGAASWGPRPTDKLIF.

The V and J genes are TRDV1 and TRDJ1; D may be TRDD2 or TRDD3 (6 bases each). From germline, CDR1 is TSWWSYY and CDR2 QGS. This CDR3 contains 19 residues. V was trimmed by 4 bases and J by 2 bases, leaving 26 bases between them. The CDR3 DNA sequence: TGTGCTCTTGGGGGTTGCCTTCCCCTCCGGGGGGACCAGACCGATAAACTCATCTTT. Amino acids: CALGGCLPLRGDQTDKLIF.

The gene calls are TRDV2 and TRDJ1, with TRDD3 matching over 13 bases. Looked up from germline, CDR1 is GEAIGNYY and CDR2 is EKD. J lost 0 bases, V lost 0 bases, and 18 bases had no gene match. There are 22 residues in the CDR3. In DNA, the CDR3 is TGTGCCTGTGACACCGGCCTTCACTGGGGGATACGGGGGGGGGCGTACACCGATAAACTCATCTTT. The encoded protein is CACDTGLHWGIRGGAYTDKLIF.

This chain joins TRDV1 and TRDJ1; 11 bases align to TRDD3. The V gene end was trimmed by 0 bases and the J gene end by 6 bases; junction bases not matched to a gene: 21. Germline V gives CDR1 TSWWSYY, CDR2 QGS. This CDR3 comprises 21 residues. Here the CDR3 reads CALGELAGILGDMTNAHKLIF. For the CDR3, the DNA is TGTGCTCTTGGGGAACTAGCCGGCATACTGGGGGATATGACCAACGCCCATAAACTCATCTTT.

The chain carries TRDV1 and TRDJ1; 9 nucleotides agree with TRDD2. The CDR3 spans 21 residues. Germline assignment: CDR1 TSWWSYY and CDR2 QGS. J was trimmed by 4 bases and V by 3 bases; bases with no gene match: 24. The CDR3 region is CALGDYGLPTSRGIRGDKLIF. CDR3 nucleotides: TGTGCTCTTGGGGACTATGGCCTTCCTACGAGCCGGGGGATTCGGGGCGATAAACTCATCTTT.

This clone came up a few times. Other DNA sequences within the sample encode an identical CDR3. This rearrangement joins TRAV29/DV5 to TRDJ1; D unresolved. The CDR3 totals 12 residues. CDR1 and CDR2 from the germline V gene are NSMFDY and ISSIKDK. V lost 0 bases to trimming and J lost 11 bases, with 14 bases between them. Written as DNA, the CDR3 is TGTGCAGCAAGCGCCATCTTACGAAAGCTCATCTTT. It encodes CAASAILRKLIF.

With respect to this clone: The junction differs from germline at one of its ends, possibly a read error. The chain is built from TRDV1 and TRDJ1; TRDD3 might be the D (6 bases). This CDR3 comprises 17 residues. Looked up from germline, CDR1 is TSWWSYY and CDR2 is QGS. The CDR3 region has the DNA TGTGCTCTTGGGGAAGGGTTGGGGGGCTCCCACACCGATAAACGCATCTTT. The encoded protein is CALGEGLGGSHTDKRIF.

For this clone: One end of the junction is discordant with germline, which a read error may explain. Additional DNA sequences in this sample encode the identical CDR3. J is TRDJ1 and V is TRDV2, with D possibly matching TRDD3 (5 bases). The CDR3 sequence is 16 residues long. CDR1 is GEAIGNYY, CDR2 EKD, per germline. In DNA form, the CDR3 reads TGTGCCTGCGACACTGGAAAGAGAAGGGGCACCGATAAACTCATCTTT. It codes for CACDTGKRRGTDKLIF.

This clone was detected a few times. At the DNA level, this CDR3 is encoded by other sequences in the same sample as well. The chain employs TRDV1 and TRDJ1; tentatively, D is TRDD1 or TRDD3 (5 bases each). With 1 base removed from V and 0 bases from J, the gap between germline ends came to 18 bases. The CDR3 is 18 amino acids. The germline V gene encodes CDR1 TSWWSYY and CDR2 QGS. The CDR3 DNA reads TGTGCTCTTGGGGAACGAATAGGGGCTGGGATGTACACCGATAAACTCATCTTT. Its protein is CALGERIGAGMYTDKLIF.

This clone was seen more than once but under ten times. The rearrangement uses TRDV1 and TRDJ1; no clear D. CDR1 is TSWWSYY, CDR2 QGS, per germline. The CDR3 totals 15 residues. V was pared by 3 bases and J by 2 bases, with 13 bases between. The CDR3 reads CALGEGTDYTDKLIF. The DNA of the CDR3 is TGTGCTCTTGGGGAGGGTACGGACTATACCGATAAACTCATCTTT.

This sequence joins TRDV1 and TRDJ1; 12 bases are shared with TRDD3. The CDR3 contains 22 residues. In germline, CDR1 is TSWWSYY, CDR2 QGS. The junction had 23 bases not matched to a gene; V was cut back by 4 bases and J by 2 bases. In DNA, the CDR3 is TGTGCTCTTGGGGGCGAGCCTACACCCCGAACTGGGGGATACCCGGGGACCGATAAACTCATCTTT. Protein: CALGGEPTPRTGGYPGTDKLIF.